This T cell receptor (beta chain) emerged from a study of memory CD4+ T cells and cytomegalovirus serostatus. Study-wide context: Of the healthy Belgian adults, 9 were CMV seropositive and around 22 seronegative. Findings and caveats of the study: CD4+ memory repertoires contained about two fifths of the 164 reported CMV TCRbeta sequences.

To note about this clone: Its matching antigen is unknown.

The sort gate was single viable CD3+CD4+CD8-CD45RO+ cells for memory CD4+ T cells. CD4+ T cells were isolated by positive magnetic selection. Germline CDR1 and CDR2: DFQATT and SNEGSKA (reference sequence). This CDR3 region has 11 residues. V was clipped by 0 bases and J by 9 bases, with 9 bases between them. Authors' methods: After removing out-of-frame reads, approximately 2 million distinct TCRbeta sequences remained. Using immunoSEQ multiplex PCR, the repertoire was profiled, and TCRdb retains in-frame clones only, with some absent. V and J calls and clone size follow that table, whereas D and trimming were derived from the DNA. The table shows about 48,000 clones, with around 80% occurring only once.

This chain connects TRBV20-1 to TRBJ2-7; possible D gene TRBD2, 5 bases. Material for sequencing was memory CD4+ T cells from blood. The source is an adult in good health and CMV-seronegative. The CDR3 protein is CSARDQGRQYF. As DNA, the CDR3 is TGCAGTGCTAGAGATCAAGGGAGGCAGTACTTC.